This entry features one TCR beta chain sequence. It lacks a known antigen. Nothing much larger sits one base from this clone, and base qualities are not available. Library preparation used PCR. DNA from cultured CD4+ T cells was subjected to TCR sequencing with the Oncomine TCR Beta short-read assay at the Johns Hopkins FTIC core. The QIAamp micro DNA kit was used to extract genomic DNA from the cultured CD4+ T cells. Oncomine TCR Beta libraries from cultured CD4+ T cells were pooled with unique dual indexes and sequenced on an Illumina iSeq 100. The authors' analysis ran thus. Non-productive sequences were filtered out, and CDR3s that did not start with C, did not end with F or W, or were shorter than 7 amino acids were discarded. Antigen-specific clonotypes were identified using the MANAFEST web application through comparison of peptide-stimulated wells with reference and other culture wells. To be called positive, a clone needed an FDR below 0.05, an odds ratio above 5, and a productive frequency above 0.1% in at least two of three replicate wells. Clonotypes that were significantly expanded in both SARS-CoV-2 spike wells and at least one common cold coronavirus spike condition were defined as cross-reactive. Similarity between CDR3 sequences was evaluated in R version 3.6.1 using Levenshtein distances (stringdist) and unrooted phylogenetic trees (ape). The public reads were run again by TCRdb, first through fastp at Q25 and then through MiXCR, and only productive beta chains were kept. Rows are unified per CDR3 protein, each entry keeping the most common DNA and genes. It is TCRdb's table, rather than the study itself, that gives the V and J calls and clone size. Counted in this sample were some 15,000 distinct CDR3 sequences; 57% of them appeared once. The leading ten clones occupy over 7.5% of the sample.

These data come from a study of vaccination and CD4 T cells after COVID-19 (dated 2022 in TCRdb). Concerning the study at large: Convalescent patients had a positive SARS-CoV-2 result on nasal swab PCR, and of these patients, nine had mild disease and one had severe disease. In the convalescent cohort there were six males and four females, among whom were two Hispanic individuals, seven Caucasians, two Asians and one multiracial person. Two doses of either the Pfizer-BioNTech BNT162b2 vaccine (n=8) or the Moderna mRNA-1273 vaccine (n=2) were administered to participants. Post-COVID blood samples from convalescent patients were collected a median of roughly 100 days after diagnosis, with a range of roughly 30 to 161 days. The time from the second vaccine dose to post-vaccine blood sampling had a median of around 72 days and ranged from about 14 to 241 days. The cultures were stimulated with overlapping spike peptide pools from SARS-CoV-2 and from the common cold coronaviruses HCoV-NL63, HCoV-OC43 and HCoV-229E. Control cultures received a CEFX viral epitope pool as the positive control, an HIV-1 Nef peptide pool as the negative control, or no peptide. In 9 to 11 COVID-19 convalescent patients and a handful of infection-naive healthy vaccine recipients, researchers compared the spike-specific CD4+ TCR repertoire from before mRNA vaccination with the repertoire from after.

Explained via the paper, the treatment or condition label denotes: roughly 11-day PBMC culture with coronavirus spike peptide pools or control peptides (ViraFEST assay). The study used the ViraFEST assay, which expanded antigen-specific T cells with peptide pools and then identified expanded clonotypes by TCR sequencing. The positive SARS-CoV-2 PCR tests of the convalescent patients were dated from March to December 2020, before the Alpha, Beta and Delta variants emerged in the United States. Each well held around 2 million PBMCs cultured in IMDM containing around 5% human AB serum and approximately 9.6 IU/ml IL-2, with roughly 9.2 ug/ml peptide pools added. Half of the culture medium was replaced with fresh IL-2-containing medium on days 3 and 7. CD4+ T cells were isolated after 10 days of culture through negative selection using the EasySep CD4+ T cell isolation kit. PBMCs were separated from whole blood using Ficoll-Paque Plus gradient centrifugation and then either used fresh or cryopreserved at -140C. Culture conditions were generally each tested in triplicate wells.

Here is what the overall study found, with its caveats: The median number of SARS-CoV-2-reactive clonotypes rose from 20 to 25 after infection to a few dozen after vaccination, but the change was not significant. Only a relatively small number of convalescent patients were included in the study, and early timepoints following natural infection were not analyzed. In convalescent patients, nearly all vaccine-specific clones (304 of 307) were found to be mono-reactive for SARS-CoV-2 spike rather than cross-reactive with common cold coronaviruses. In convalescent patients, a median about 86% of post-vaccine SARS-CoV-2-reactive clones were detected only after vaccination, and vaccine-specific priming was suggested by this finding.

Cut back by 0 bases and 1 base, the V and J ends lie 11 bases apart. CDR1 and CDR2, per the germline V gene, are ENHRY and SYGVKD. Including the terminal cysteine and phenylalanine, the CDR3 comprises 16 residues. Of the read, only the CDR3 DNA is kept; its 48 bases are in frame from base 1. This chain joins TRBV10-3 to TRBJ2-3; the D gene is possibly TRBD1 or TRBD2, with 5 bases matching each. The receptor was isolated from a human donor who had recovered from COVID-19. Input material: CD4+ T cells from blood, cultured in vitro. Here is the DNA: TGTGCCATCAGTGAGTCAGGGACGGTGGGCACAGATACGCAGTATTTT. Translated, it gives CAISESGTVGTDTQYF.